This T cell receptor beta chain was observed in a study of T cell repertoires in cytomegalovirus infection. Turning to the study itself: CMV infection together with matching HLA type was indicated by public TCR beta signatures.

MiXCR, run by TCRdb on the reads, gives a single entry per CDR3 protein. The table lists 100,000 or so distinct CDR3 sequences, more than 20% of them singletons. This clonotype was recorded at least ten times. The receptor was derived from a human donor in good health (CMV status not recorded). Some clones in this sample may be carry-over from other donors' samples. Sequences were obtained from CD8+ T cells from PBMCs.

CDR3 loop: CAISSGTGGFGYTF. Written as DNA, the CDR3 is TGTGCCATATCCTCCGGGACAGGGGGCTTTGGCTACACCTTC. The chain recombines TRBV6-1 with TRBJ1-2; 12 nucleotides line up with TRBD1. V gave up 10 bases and J gave up 7 bases; unmatched junction bases: 10. CDR3 length equals 14 residues. Germline loops: CDR1 MNHNS, CDR2 SASEGT.